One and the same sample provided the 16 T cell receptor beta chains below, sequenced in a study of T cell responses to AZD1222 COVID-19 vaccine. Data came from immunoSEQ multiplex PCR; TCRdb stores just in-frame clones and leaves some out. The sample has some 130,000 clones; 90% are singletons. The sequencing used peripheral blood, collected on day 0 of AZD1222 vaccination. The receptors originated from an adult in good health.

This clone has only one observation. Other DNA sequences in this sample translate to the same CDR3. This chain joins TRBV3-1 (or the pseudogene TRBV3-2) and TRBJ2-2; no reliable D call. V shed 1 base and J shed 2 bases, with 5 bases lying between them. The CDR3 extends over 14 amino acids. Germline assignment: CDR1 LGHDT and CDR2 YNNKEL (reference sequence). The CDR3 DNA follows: TGTGCCAGCAGCCAAGGGGGAAACACCGGGGAGCTGTTTTTT. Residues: CASSQGGNTGELFF.

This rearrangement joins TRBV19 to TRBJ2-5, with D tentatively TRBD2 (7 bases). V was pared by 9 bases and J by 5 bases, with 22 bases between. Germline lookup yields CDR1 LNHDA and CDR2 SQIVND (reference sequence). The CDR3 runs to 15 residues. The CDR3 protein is CASQTGAGLPETQYF. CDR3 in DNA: TGTGCCAGCCAAACGGGGGCGGGACTACCTGAGACCCAGTACTTC.

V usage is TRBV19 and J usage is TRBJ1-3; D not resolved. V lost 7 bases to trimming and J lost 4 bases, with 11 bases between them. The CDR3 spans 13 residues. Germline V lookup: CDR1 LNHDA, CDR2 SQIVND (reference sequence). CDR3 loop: CASTRGLGNTIYF. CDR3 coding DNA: TGTGCCAGTACGAGAGGGCTGGGAAACACCATATATTTT.

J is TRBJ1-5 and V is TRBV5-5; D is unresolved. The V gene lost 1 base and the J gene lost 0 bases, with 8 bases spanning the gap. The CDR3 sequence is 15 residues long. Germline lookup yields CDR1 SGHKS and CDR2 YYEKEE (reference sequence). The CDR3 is CASSLYGDSNQPQHF. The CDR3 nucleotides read TGTGCCAGCAGCTTGTACGGGGATAGCAATCAGCCCCAGCATTTT.

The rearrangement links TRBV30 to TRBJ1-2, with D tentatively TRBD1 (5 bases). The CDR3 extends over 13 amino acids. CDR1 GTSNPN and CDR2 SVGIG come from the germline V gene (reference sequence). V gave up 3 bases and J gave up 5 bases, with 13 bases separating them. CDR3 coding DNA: TGTGCCTGGAGGTTCCGGGGCCCTTATGGCTACACCTTC. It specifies CAWRFRGPYGYTF.

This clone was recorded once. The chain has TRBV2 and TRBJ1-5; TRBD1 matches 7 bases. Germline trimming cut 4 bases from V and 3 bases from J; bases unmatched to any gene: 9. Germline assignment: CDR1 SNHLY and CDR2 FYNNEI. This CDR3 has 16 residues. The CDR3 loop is CASSARQGGHNQPQHF. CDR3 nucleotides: TGTGCCAGCAGTGCTCGACAGGGAGGTCACAATCAGCCCCAGCATTTT.

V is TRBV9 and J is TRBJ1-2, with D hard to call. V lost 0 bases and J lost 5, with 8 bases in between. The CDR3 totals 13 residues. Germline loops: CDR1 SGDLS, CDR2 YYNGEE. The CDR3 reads CASSVGHLYGYTF. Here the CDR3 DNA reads TGTGCCAGCAGCGTAGGACACCTATATGGCTACACCTTC.

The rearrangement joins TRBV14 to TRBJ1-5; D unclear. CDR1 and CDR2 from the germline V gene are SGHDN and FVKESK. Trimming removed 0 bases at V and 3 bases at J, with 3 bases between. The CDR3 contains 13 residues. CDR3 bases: TGTGCCAGCAGCCAAGACCTCAATCAGCCCCAGCATTTT. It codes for CASSQDLNQPQHF.

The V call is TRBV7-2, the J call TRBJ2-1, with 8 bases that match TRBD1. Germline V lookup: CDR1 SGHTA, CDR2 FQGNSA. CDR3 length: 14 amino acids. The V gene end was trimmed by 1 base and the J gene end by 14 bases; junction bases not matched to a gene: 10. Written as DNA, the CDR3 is TGTGCCAGCAGCTTAGTGACAGGGGCCCCGTTCGAGTTCTTC. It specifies CASSLVTGAPFEFF.

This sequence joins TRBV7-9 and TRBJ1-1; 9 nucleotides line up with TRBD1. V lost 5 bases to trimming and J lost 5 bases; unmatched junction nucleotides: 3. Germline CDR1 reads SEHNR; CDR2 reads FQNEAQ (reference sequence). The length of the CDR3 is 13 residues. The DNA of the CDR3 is TGTGCCAGCAGCCGGGACAGGGAAACTGAAGCTTTCTTT. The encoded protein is CASSRDRETEAFF.

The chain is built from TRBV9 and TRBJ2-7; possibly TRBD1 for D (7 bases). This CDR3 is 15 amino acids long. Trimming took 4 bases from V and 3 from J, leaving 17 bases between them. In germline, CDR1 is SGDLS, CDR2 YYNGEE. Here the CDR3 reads CASSPYSGGGYEQYF. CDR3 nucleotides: TGTGCCAGCAGCCCTTACTCAGGGGGAGGCTACGAGCAGTACTTC.

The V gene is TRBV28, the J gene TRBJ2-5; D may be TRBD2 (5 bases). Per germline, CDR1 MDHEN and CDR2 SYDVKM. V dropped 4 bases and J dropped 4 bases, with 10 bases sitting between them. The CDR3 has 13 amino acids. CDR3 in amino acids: CASSSRGRETQYF. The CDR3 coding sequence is TGTGCCAGCAGTTCGCGCGGGCGAGAGACCCAGTACTTC.

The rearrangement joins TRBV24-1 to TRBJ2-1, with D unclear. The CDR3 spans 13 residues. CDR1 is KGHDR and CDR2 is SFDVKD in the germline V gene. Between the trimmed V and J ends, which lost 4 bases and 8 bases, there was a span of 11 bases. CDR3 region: CATSDTGMYEQFF. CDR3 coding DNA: TGTGCCACCAGTGACACGGGTATGTATGAGCAGTTCTTC.

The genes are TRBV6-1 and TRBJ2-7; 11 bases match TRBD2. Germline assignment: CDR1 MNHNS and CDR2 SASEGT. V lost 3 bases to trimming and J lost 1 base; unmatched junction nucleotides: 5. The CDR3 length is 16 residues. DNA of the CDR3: TGTGCCAGCAGTGATTGGACTAGCGGGCGATCCTACGAGCAGTACTTC. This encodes CASSDWTSGRSYEQYF.

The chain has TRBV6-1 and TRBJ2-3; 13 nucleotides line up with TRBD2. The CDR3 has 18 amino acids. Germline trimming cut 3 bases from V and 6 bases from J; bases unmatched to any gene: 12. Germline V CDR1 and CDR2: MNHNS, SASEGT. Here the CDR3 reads CASSDHLRTSGGLDTQYF. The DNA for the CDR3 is TGTGCCAGCAGTGACCATCTGAGGACTAGCGGGGGTTTGGATACGCAGTATTTT.

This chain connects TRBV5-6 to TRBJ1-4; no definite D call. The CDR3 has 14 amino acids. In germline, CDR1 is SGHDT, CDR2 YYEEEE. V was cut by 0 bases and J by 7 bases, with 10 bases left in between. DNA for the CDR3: TGTGCCAGCAGCTTGGTAAGGGATGGTGAAAAACTGTTTTTT. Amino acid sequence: CASSLVRDGEKLFF.